This T cell receptor beta chain originates from a study of cytomegalovirus exposure and HLA in healthy donors. The PCR contained 60 Vbeta and 13 Jbeta primers. Sequencing used immunoSEQ multiplex PCR; TCRdb keeps in-frame clones, though not all of them. This sample yields fewer than 200,000 clones, of which roughly 87% are seen a single time; roughly 0.2% belongs to the top ten. Of note for this clone: No antigen is known for it.

Study findings and constraints: Diagnosis of cytomegalovirus status made by the classifier reportedly showed high specificity and sensitivity. In a later analysis, V- and J-gene trimming of beta chains associated with a DCLRE1C missense variant, replicated independently.

In germline, CDR1 is MNHEY, CDR2 SMNVEV (reference sequence). The V gene end was trimmed by 4 bases and the J gene end by 4 bases; junction bases not matched to a gene: 8. This CDR3 has 15 amino acids. The source is a girl under two years old in good health and CMV-seronegative. Source material: PBMCs. The J gene is TRBJ2-3, the V gene TRBV27; the match to TRBD2 covers 7 bases. CDR3 residues: CASSSDPGRPDTQYF. CDR3 sequence (DNA): TGTGCCAGCAGTTCCGACCCCGGGAGGCCAGATACGCAGTATTTT.